Listed below are T cell receptor beta chains from one sample, sequenced in a study of cytomegalovirus exposure and HLA in healthy donors. Profiled with immunoSEQ multiplex PCR; TCRdb holds only in-frame clones, not every one. There are some 200,000 clones in the sample; about four fifths occur only once, and over 2% lies in the top ten. Specimen: PBMCs. Receptor source: a woman between 50 and 59 years old in good health and CMV-seronegative. The CDR3 runs from the conserved cysteine through the conserved F or W. Only some rows state a clone size, as once, few, many or a class for expanded clones.

clone_size,v_call,cdr3_aa
-,TRBV18,CASSPTGGALSNQPQHF
-,TRBV29-1,CSVDLLGTGGNEQFF
-,TRBV6-4,CASSGEYTDTQYF
-,TRBV9,CASSAGQARSYEQYF
-,TRBV28,CASSLGAGGQNIQYF
-,TRBV5-8,CASSYRTGGAEKLFF
-,TRBV18,CASSPQLDRGPGELFF
-,TRBV25-1,CASGPGGNSPLHF
-,TRBV28,CASSWRGHLNQPQHF
few,TRBV6-4,CASSPLAGGNTGELFF
-,TRBV7-3,CASSSGLAGRQNEQFF
-,TRBV11-3,CASSRRGSGAFDTQYF
-,TRBV5-8,CASSLVGGILGEAFF